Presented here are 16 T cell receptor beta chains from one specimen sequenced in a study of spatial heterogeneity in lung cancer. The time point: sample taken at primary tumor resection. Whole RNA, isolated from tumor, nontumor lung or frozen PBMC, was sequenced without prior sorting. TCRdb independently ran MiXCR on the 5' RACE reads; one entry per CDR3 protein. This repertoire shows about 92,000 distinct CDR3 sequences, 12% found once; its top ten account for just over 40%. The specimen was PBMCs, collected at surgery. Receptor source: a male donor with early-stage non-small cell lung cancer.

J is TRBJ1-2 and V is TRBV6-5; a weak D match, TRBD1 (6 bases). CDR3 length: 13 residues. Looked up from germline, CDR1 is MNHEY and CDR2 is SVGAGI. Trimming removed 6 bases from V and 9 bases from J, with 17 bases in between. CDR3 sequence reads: CASRTGQRASYTF. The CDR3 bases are TGTGCCAGCAGGACCGGACAGAGGGCCAGCTACACCTTC.

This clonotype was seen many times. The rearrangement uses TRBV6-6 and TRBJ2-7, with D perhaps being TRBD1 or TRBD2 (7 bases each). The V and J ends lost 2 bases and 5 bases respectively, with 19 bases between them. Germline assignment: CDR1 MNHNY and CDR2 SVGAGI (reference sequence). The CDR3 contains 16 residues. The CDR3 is CASSYPRQGRGDEQYF. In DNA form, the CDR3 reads TGTGCCAGCAGTTACCCCCGACAGGGCCGGGGGGACGAGCAGTACTTC.

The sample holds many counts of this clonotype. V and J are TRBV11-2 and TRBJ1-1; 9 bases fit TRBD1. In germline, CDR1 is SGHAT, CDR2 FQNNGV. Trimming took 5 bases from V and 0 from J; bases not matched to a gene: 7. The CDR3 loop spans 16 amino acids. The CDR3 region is CASSAGQGDMNTEAFF. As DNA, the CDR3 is TGTGCCAGCAGCGCGGGACAGGGCGACATGAACACTGAAGCTTTCTTT.

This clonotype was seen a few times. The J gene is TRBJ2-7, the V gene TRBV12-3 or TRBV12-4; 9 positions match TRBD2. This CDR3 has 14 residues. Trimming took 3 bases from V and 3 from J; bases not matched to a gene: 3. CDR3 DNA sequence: TGTGCCAGCAGTTTTCTAGCGGGAAGCTACGAGCAGTACTTC. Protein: CASSFLAGSYEQYF.

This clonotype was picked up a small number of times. The CDR3: CSALRASRQETQYF. The CDR3 DNA follows: TGCAGTGCCCTCCGGGCTAGCAGACAAGAGACCCAGTACTTC. J is TRBJ2-5 and V is TRBV20-1; perhaps TRBD2 as D (5 bases). This CDR3 spans 14 amino acids. V was cut by 6 bases and J by 2 bases, with 16 bases left in between. Germline values: CDR1 DFQATT, CDR2 SNEGSKA (reference sequence).

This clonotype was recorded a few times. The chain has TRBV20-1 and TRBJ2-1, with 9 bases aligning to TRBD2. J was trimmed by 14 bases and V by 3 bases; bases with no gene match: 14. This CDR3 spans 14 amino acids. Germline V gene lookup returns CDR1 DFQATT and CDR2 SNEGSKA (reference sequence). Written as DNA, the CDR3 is TGCAGTGCTAGGGGGGTTAGCGGGAGCCAATCGGAGTTCTTC. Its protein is CSARGVSGSQSEFF.

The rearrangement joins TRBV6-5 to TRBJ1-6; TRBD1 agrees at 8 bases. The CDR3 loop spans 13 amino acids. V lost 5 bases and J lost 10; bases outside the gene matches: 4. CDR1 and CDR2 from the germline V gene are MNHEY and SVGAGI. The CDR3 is CASSPGGRSPLHF. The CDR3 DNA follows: TGTGCCAGCAGTCCAGGGGGCAGGTCACCCCTCCACTTT.

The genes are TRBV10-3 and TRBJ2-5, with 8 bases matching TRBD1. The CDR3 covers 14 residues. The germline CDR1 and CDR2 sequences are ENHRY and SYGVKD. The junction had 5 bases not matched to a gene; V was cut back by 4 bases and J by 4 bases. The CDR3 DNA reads TGTGCCATCAGTGGGACAGGGTGGGCAGAGACCCAGTACTTC. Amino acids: CAISGTGWAETQYF.

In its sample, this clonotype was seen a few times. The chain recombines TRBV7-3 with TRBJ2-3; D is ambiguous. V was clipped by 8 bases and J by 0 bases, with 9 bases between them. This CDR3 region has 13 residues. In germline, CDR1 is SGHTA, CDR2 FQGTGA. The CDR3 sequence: CASSDPSTDTQYF. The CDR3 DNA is TGTGCCAGCTCGGATCCTAGCACAGATACGCAGTATTTT.

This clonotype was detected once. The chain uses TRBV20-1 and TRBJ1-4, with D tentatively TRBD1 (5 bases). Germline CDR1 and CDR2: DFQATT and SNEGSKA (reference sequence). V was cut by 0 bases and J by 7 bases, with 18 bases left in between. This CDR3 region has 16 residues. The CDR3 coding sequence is TGCAGTGCTAGAGAGTTAAGGCAGGGATCTACTGAAAAACTGTTTTTT. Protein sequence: CSARELRQGSTEKLFF.

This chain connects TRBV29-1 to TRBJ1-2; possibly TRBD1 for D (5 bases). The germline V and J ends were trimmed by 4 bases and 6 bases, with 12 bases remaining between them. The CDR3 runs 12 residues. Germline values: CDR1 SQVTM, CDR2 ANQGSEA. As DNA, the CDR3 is TGCAGCGTTGTCGTAGGGGCGGATGGCTACACCTTC. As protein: CSVVVGADGYTF.

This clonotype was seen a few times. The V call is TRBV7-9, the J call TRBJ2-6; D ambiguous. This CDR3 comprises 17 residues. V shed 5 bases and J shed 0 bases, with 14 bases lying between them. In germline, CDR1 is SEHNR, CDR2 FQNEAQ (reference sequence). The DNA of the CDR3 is TGTGCCAGCAGCCCCCGGACGGTCTTCTCTGGGGCCAACGTCCTGACTTTC. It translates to CASSPRTVFSGANVLTF.

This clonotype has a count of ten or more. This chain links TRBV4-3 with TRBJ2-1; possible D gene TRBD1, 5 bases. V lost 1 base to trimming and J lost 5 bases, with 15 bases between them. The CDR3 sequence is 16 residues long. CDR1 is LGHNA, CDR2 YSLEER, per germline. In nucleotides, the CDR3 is TGCGCCAGCAGCCAAGTCGGCAGGGCTGGCGACAATGAGCAGTTCTTC. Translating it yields CASSQVGRAGDNEQFF.

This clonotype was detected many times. The CDR3 DNA is TGCGCCAGCCGACTGGAAGGGGGCTACACCTTC. Its protein is CASRLEGGYTF. This chain links TRBV5-1 with TRBJ1-2, with no clear D. This CDR3 has 11 amino acids. Germline V gene sequence: CDR1 SGHRS, CDR2 YFSETQ. The germline V and J ends were trimmed by 7 bases and 8 bases, with 12 bases remaining between them.

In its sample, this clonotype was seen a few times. CDR3 region: CASSYFIAGRGKAMGEQFF. The CDR3 nucleotides read TGTGCCAGCAGTTACTTTATCGCGGGACGGGGGAAAGCAATGGGTGAGCAGTTCTTC. V usage is TRBV6-2 or TRBV6-3 and J usage is TRBJ2-1; a possible D gene is TRBD2 (6 bases). V was trimmed by 1 base and J by 9 bases, leaving 28 bases between them. CDR1 is MNHEY, CDR2 SVGEGT, per germline. CDR3 length equals 19 residues.

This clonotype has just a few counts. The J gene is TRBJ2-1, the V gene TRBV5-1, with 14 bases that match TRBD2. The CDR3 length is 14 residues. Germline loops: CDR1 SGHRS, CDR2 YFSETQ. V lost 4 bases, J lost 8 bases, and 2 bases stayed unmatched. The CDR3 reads CASSTGLAGDEQFF. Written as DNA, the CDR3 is TGCGCCAGCAGCACGGGACTAGCGGGAGATGAGCAGTTCTTC.